A single sample is the source of the 7 T cell receptor beta chains below, sequenced in a study of tumor and adjacent non-tumor tissue in lung cancer. RNA was extracted from bulk tissue without any cell sorting. TCRbeta libraries were built with three rounds of nested PCR, modified from ARM-PCR. Each CDR3 protein gets one entry after TCRdb re-called the multiplex PCR reads with MiXCR. This table holds under 250,000 distinct CDR3 sequences, 60% to 75% found once. What was sequenced was lung tumor tissue. The source of these receptors is a man aged 55 to 70 with non-small cell lung cancer.

With regard to this clonotype: A read error is possible here, since a much larger clone lies one base away. The V call is TRBV29-1, the J call TRBJ1-2; D possibly corresponds to TRBD1 (5 bases). The CDR3 totals 13 residues. The V and J ends lost 7 bases and 2 bases respectively, with 14 bases between them. Per germline, CDR1 SQVTM and CDR2 ANQGSEA. CDR3 bases: TGCAGCGCAGATGGGGGAAGCAACTATGGCTACACCTTC. It specifies CSADGGSNYGYTF.

Comments on this clonotype: Because the CDR3 is missing its conserved closing phenylalanine or tryptophan, this is likely a read error. This chain connects TRBV20-1 to TRBJ2-5; tentative D call: TRBD2 (5 bases). This CDR3 has 13 residues. Germline lookup yields CDR1 DFQATT and CDR2 SNEGSKA (reference sequence). The DNA for the CDR3 is TGCAGTGTTAGAACCGGACGGGGAGAGACCCAGTACTAC. This gives the protein CSVRTGRGETQYY.

Worth noting for this clonotype: One end of the junction varies from germline; a read error may be responsible. The chain employs TRBV4-2 and TRBJ2-7; D call uncertain. CDR3 length: 15 residues. Germline V gene sequence: CDR1 LGHNA, CDR2 YNFKEQ. CDR3 loop: CARSQEMATAYEQYF. In DNA form, the CDR3 reads TGTGCCAGGAGCCAAGAGATGGCTACGGCCTACGAGCAGTACTTC.

The rearrangement uses TRBV6-2 or TRBV6-3 and TRBJ2-1; 11 nucleotides line up with TRBD2. CDR1 is MNHEY and CDR2 is SVGEGT in the germline V gene. Trimming took 5 bases from V and 10 from J; bases not matched to a gene: 10. The CDR3 contains 15 residues. In nucleotides, the CDR3 is TGTGCCAGCAGTATCCTAGCGGGAGGTCTAGGAGAGCAGTTCTTC. Residues: CASSILAGGLGEQFF.

About this clonotype: The junction does not match germline at one end; this may be a read error. The chain joins TRBV6-2 or TRBV6-3 to TRBJ2-2, with a possible D match to TRBD2 (5 bases). CDR1 is MNHEY, CDR2 SVGEGT, per germline. CDR3 length: 14 residues. CDR3 nucleotides: TGTGACAGCGCCCTTACTAGGAACACCGGGGAGCTGTTTTTT. It yields the protein CDSALTRNTGELFF.

This clonotype appeared many times. V usage is TRBV6-2 or TRBV6-3 and J usage is TRBJ2-7, with 10 bases that match TRBD2. Unmatched junction bases numbered 2, after V lost 2 bases and J lost 1 base. Looked up from germline, CDR1 is MNHEY and CDR2 is SVGEGT. The CDR3 sequence is 15 residues long. This CDR3 is CASSYGTSVSYEQYF. The DNA of the CDR3 is TGTGCCAGCAGTTACGGGACTAGCGTTTCCTACGAGCAGTACTTC.

In its sample, this clonotype was seen a few times. This may be a read error: a much more frequent sequence differs by one nucleotide. This sequence joins TRBV6-5 and TRBJ2-1, with D tentatively TRBD2 (5 bases). The V end was cut by 4 bases, the J end by 7 bases, with 14 bases between. The CDR3 runs 14 residues. The germline V gene encodes CDR1 MNHEY and CDR2 SVGAGI. The CDR3: CASSFAGSKNEQFF. CDR3 DNA sequence: TGTGCCAGCAGTTTCGCGGGCTCCAAAAATGAGCAGTTCTTC.